The 15 T cell receptor beta chains below all came from one sample that was sequenced in a study of T cell repertoires in cytomegalovirus infection. Each CDR3 protein gets one entry after TCRdb re-called the reads with MiXCR. Among around 300,000 distinct CDR3 sequences, 9% to 9.5% were seen once, and the ten largest hold around 4%. Sequenced material: PBMCs. The receptors shown here come from a human donor in good health (CMV status not recorded). Some clones in this sample may be carry-over from other donors' samples.

This clonotype was counted many times. The CDR3 loop is CASSQGIHYGYTF. The CDR3, as DNA: TGCGCCAGCAGCCAAGGGATTCACTATGGCTACACCTTC. The V gene is TRBV4-3, the J gene TRBJ1-2; D unresolved. Per the germline V gene, CDR1 is LGHNA and CDR2 is YSLEER. There are 13 residues in the CDR3. Trimming removed 1 base at V and 3 bases at J, with 6 bases between.

As concerns this clonotype: The CDR3 does not close with the conserved phenylalanine or tryptophan, likely indicating a read error. No DNA is shown, since the ends of the CDR3 on it are uncertain; the CDR3 is the one TCRdb lists. The CDR3 sequence: CAWSSLANLNL. This rearrangement joins TRBV30 to TRBJ2-1. The CDR3 is 11 amino acids long, termini counted. The V gene's germline CDR1 is GTSNPN and CDR2 SVGIG (reference sequence).

The chain links TRBV7-2 to TRBJ2-7, with 9 bases aligning to TRBD1. Germline-derived CDR1 and CDR2 are SGHTA and FQGNSA. Trimming at V came to 5 bases and at J to 3 bases, leaving 8 bases not matched to a gene. This CDR3 region has 15 residues. The chain's CDR3 is CASSNRQGGFYEQYF. The CDR3 bases are TGTGCCAGCAGCAATCGACAGGGGGGCTTCTACGAGCAGTACTTC.

This clonotype was found a few times. The chain is built from TRBV12-3 or TRBV12-4 and TRBJ2-5; D remains unclear. V was pared by 3 bases and J by 0 bases, with 8 bases between. CDR3 size: 14 residues. The CDR3 here is CASSFLSNQETQYF. The CDR3 DNA is TGTGCCAGCAGTTTCCTGAGTAACCAAGAGACCCAGTACTTC.

This clonotype was seen only a few times. The J gene is TRBJ2-3, the V gene TRBV25-1; 9 positions agree with TRBD2. This CDR3 is built from 16 residues. Trimming took 4 bases from V and 0 from J; bases not matched to a gene: 5. Germline CDR1 and CDR2: MGHDK and SYGVNS. CDR3 sequence (DNA): TGTGCCAGCAGTGGACGGACTAGCGCGAGCACAGATACGCAGTATTTT. It is translated as CASSGRTSASTDTQYF.

This clonotype has more than one count but fewer than ten. The rearrangement links TRBV6-2 or TRBV6-3 to TRBJ1-2, with TRBD1 matching over 7 bases. Germline lookup yields CDR1 MNHEY and CDR2 SVGEGT. The CDR3 consists of 16 residues. V trimming: 5 bases; J trimming: 2 bases; junction bases outside the gene matches: 11. The CDR3 region is CASSPVADRSNYGYTF. In DNA, the CDR3 is TGTGCCAGCAGTCCCGTCGCGGACAGGTCCAACTATGGCTACACCTTC.

The CDR3 is CASSLDPAGGQYF. The CDR3 DNA is TGTGCCAGCAGCTTAGACCCGGCGGGCGGGCAGTACTTC. The rearrangement joins TRBV7-2 to TRBJ2-7, with D possibly being TRBD2 (5 bases). Trimming stripped 1 base from V and 9 bases from J, with 13 bases between. The CDR3 has 13 residues. The germline V gene encodes CDR1 SGHTA and CDR2 FQGNSA.

The chain combines TRBV4-3 with TRBJ1-2; D is uncertain. Germline lookup yields CDR1 LGHNA and CDR2 YSLEER. CDR3 length equals 14 residues. V dropped 0 bases and J dropped 7 bases, with 12 bases sitting between them. CDR3 DNA sequence: TGCGCCAGCAGCCAAGATCGATTGTTGTTTGGCTACACCTTC. Protein sequence: CASSQDRLLFGYTF.

The chain combines TRBV12-3 or TRBV12-4 with TRBJ1-1, with D possibly TRBD1 on 6 matching bases. V was trimmed by 5 bases and J by 2 bases, leaving 12 bases between them. The CDR3 extends over 14 amino acids. CDR3 residues: CASSPDRINTEAFF. The CDR3 bases are TGTGCCAGCAGTCCTGACAGGATCAACACTGAAGCTTTCTTT.

A few counts support this clonotype. The chain employs TRBV11-2 and TRBJ1-3; D gene ambiguous. Per germline, CDR1 SGHAT and CDR2 FQNNGV. The CDR3 contains 12 residues. V lost 3 bases to trimming and J lost 4 bases, with 4 bases between them. CDR3 in amino acids: CASSFNGNTIYF. The DNA of the CDR3 is TGTGCCAGCAGCTTTAACGGAAACACCATATATTTT.

The chain joins TRBV19 to TRBJ2-5, with TRBD1 identical over 12 bases. V shed 5 bases and J 9 bases; nucleotides not matched to a gene: 10. Germline V gives CDR1 LNHDA, CDR2 SQIVND (reference sequence). The CDR3 has 15 residues. CDR3 in amino acids: CASSSRDRGLIAQYF. The CDR3 DNA is TGTGCCAGTAGTTCCCGGGACAGGGGGCTGATTGCCCAGTACTTC.

This clonotype was detected ten times or more. V and J are TRBV7-8 and TRBJ1-1, with 10 bases identical to TRBD1. Germline CDR1 SGHVS, CDR2 FQNEAQ. This CDR3 contains 16 residues. V lost 5 bases and J lost 4; bases outside the gene matches: 10. The DNA for the CDR3 is TGTGCCAGCAGCGTTAAAAGGGACAGGGGAGGCACTGAAGCTTTCTTT. Translation: CASSVKRDRGGTEAFF.

In its sample, this clonotype was seen many times. V usage is TRBV7-6 and J usage is TRBJ1-4, with TRBD1 identical over 7 bases. Germline values: CDR1 SGHVS, CDR2 FNYEAQ. Losses at the gene ends were 5 bases for V and 11 bases for J; bases not matched to a gene: 20. CDR3 length equals 17 residues. The CDR3 DNA reads as TGTGCCAGCAGCCCCGGGACAGCCTCACAACTAATGAGGAAACTGTTTTTT. It codes for CASSPGTASQLMRKLFF.

The rearrangement uses TRBV20-1 and TRBJ2-3, with 7 bases that match TRBD2. The CDR3 contains 17 residues. The V gene end was trimmed by 1 base and the J gene end by 2 bases; junction bases not matched to a gene: 12. Germline assignment: CDR1 DFQATT and CDR2 SNEGSKA (reference sequence). This CDR3 is CSARGGLASGFTDTQYF. CDR3 coding DNA: TGCAGTGCTAGAGGGGGTTTGGCTAGCGGTTTCACAGATACGCAGTATTTT.

This clonotype was recorded many times. The chain links TRBV7-2 to TRBJ2-7; a weak D match, TRBD2 (5 bases). CDR3 length: 14 residues. CDR1 is SGHTA, CDR2 FQGNSA, per germline. The ends were cut back, 5 bases at V and 0 bases at J, with 11 bases in the middle. The CDR3 protein is CASSPEAYSYEQYF. The CDR3 coding sequence is TGTGCCAGCAGCCCGGAGGCCTACTCCTACGAGCAGTACTTC.